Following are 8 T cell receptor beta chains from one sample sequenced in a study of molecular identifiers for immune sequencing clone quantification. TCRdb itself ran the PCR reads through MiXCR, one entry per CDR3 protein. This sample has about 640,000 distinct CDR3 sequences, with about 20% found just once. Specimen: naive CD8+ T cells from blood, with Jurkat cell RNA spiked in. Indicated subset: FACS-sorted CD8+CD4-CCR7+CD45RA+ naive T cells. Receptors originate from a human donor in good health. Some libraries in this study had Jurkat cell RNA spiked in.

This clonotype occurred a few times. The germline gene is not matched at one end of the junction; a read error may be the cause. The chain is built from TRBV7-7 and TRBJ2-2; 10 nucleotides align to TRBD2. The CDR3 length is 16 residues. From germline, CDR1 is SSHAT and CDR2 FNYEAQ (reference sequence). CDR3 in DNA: TGTGCTAGCAGTTCCCGAGCGGGAGGGCCATCCGGGGAGCTGTTTTTT. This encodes CASSSRAGGPSGELFF.

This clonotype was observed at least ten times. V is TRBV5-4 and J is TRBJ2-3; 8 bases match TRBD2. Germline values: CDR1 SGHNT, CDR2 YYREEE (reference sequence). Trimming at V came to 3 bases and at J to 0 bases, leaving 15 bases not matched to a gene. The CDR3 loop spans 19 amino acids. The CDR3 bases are TGTGCCAGCAGCTGGGGTGAAGGAGCGGGGGTCTCTAGCACAGATACGCAGTATTTT. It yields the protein CASSWGEGAGVSSTDTQYF.

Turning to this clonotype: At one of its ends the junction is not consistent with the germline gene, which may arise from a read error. As DNA, the CDR3 is TGTGCTGGCAGCCCCGGGACAGGCGTGCTTGAAAAGCTGTTTTTT. Translated, it gives CAGSPGTGVLEKLFF. The V and J genes are TRBV7-7 and TRBJ1-4; 8 bases align to TRBD1. The germline gives CDR1 SSHAT, CDR2 FNYEAQ (reference sequence). CDR3 length: 15 amino acids. The whole variable domain, remainder taken from reference TRBV7-7 and TRBJ1-4, is GAGVSQSPRYKVTKRGQDVTLRCDPISSHATLYWYQQALGQGPEFLTYFNYEAQPDKSGLPSDRFSAERPEGSISTLTIQRTEQRDSAMYRCAGSPGTGVLEKLFFGSGTQLSVL.

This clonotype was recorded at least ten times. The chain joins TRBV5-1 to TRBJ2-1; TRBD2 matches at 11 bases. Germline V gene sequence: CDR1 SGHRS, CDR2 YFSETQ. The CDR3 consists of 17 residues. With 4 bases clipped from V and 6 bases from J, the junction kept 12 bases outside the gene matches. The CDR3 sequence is CASSTTGTSGGANEQFF. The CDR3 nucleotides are TGCGCCAGCAGCACTACCGGGACTAGCGGAGGGGCCAATGAGCAGTTCTTC.

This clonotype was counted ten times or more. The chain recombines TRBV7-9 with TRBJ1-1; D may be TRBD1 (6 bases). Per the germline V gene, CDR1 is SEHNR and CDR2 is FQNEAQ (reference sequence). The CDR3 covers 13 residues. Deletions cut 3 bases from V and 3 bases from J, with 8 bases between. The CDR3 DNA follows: TGTGCCAGCAGCTTCCCAGGGGACACTGAAGCTTTCTTT. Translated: CASSFPGDTEAFF.

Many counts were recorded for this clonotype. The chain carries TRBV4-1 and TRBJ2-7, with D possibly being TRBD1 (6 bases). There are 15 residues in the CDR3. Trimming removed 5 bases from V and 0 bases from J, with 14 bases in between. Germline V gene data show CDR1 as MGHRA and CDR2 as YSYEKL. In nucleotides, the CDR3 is TGCGCCAGCAGCTACGACAGGACCAGCTCCTACGAGCAGTACTTC. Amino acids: CASSYDRTSSYEQYF.

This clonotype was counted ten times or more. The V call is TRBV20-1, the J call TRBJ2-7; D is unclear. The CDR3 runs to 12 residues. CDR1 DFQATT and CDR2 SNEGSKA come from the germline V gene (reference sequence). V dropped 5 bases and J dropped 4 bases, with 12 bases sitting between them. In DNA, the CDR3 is TGCAGTGCTTCCTTCCCGCCTTACGAGCAGTACTTC. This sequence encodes CSASFPPYEQYF.

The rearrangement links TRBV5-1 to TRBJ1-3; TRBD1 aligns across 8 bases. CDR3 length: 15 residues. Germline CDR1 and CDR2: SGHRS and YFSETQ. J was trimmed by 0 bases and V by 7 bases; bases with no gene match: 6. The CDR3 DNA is TGCGCCAGCCGGACGGACAGGGACTCTGGAAACACCATATATTTT. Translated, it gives CASRTDRDSGNTIYF.